Reported below is one T cell receptor beta chain. Its matching antigen is unknown. The sample belongs to a study of T cell responses to AZD1222 COVID-19 vaccine. The germline CDR1 and CDR2 sequences are SEHNR and FQNEAQ (reference sequence). Trimming cost V 8 bases and J 2 bases; bases outside gene matches: 9. The CDR3 has 15 residues. The study's findings and limits: Variant regions that are unmutated are reportedly the target of nearly half of spike-specific TCRs. Spike as a whole was targeted by vaccine-associated CD4 TCRs, dominant at 160-218 and 743-854. The repertoires were collected only after the peak T cell response. Breadth and depth of Spike-specific TCRs rose after two AZD1222 doses.

The table came from immunoSEQ multiplex PCR; TCRdb's copy has only in-frame clones and leaves some out. The sample includes about 150,000 clones, approximately 90% seen only once; the top ten take 6.9%. The V call is TRBV7-9, the J call TRBJ2-3, with 8 positions matching TRBD1. The source material was peripheral blood, sampled after recovery from COVID-19. This clonotype originated in an adult who had recovered from COVID-19. This CDR3 is CASRAPGQVTDTQYF. DNA of the CDR3: TGTGCCAGCCGAGCTCCGGGACAGGTCACAGATACGCAGTATTTT.